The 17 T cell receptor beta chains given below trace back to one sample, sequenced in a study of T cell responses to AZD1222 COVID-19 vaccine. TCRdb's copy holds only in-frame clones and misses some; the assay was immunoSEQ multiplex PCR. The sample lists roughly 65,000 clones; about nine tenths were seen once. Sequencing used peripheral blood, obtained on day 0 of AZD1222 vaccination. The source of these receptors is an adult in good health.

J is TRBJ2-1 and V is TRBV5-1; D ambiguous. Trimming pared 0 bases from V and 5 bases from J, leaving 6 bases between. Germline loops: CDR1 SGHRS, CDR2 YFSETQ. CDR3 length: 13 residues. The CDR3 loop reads CASSLGGHNEQFF. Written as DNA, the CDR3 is TGCGCCAGCAGCTTGGGCGGCCACAATGAGCAGTTCTTC.

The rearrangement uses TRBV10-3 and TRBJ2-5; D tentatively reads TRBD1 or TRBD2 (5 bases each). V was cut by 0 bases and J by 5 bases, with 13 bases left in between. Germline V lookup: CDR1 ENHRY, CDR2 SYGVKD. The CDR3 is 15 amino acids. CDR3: CAISESSWGGETQYF. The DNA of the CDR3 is TGTGCCATCAGTGAGTCGAGCTGGGGCGGGGAGACCCAGTACTTC.

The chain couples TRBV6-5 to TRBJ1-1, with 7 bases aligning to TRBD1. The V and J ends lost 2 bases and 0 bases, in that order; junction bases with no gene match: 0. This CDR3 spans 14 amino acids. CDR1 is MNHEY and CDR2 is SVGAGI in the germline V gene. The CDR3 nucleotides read TGTGCCAGCAGTTACAGGGGGCTGAACACTGAAGCTTTCTTT. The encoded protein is CASSYRGLNTEAFF.

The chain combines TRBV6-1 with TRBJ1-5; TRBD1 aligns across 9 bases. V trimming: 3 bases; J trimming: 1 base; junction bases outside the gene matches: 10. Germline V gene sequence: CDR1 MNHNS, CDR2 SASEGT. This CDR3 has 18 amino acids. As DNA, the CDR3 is TGTGCCAGCAGTGATCACGGAGGAGGGACAGGGAGCAATCAGCCCCAGCATTTT. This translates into CASSDHGGGTGSNQPQHF.

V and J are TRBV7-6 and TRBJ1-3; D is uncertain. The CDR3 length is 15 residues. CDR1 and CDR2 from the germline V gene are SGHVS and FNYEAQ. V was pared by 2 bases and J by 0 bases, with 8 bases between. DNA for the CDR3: TGTGCCAGCAGCTTATTAGAAGTCTCTGGAAACACCATATATTTT. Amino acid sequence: CASSLLEVSGNTIYF.

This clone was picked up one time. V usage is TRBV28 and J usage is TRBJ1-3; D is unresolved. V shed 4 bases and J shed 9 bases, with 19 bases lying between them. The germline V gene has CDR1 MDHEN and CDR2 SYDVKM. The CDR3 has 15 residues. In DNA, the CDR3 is TGTGCCAGCAGTTCCCTCTTGGGTTCCGGAGGCACCATATATTTT. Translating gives CASSSLLGSGGTIYF. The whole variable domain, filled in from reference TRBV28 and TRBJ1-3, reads DVKVTQSSRYLVKRTGEKVFLECVQDMDHENMFWYRQDPGLGLRLIYFSYDVKMKEKGDIPEGYSVSREKKERFSLILESASTNQTSMYLCASSSLLGSGGTIYFGEGSWLTVV.

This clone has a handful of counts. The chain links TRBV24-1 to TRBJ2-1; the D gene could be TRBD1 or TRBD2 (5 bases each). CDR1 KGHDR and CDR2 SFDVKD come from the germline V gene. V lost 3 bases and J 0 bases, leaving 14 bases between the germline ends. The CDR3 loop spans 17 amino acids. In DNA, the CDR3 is TGTGCCACCAGTGATACCACCGGGACCAGCTCCTACAATGAGCAGTTCTTC. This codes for CATSDTTGTSSYNEQFF.

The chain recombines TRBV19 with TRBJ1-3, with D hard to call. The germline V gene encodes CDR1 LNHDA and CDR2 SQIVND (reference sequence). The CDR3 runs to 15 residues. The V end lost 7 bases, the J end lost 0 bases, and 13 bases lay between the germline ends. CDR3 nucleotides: TGTGCCAGTACCAACACAGCGTACTCTGGAAACACCATATATTTT. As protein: CASTNTAYSGNTIYF. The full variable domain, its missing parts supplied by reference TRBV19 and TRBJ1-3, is DGGITQSPKYLFRKEGQNVTLSCEQNLNHDAMYWYRQDPGQGLRLIYYSQIVNDFQKGDIAEGYSVSREKKESFPLTVTSAQKNPTAFYLCASTNTAYSGNTIYFGEGSWLTVV.

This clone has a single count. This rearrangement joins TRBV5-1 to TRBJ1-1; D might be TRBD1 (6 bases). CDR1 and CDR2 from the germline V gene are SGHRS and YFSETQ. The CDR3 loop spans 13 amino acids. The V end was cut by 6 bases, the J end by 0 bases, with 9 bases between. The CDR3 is CASKGDLNTEAFF. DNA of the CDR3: TGCGCCAGCAAGGGGGATTTGAACACTGAAGCTTTCTTT.

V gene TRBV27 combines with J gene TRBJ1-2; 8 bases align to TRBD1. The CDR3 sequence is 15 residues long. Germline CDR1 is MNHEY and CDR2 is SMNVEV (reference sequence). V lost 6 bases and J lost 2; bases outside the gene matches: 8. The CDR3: CASSLYGQGNYGYTF. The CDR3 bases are TGTGCCAGCAGCCTATACGGACAGGGCAACTATGGCTACACCTTC.

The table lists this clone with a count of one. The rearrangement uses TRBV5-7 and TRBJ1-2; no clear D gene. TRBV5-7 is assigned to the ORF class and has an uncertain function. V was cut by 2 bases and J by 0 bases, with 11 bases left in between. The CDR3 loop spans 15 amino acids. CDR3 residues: CASSFRIGANYGYTF. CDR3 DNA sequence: TGTGCCAGCAGCTTCCGGATTGGGGCTAACTATGGCTACACCTTC.

This CDR3 is CASNAGQTVDEQFF. CDR3 sequence (DNA): TGTGCCAGCAACGCGGGACAGACTGTGGATGAGCAGTTCTTC. This chain joins TRBV21-1 and TRBJ2-1; TRBD1, the table's D call, lacks a check against the DNA. TRBV21-1 is assigned pseudogene status. This CDR3 is built from 14 residues.

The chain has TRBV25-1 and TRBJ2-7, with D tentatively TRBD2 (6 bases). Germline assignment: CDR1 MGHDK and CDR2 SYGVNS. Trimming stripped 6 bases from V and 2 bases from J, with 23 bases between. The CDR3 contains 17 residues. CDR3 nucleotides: TGTGCCAGCAGCGCAACGAGGGGAATTCGGGAGACCTACGAGCAGTACTTC. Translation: CASSATRGIRETYEQYF.

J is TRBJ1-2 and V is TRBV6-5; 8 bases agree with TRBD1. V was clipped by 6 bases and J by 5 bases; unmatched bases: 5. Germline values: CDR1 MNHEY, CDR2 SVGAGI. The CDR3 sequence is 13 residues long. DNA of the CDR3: TGTGCCAGCAGAGTAGACAGGGGTTATGGCTACACCTTC. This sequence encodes CASRVDRGYGYTF.

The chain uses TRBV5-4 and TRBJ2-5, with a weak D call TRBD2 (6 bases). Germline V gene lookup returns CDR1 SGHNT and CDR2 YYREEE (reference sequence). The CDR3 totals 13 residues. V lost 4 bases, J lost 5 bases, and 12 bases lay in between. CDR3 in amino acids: CASSKSGGETQYF. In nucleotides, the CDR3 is TGTGCCAGCAGCAAAAGCGGAGGGGAGACCCAGTACTTC.

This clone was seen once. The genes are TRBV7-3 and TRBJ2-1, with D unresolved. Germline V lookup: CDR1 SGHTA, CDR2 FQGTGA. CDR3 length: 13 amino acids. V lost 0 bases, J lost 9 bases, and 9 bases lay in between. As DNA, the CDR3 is TGTGCCAGCAGCTTAACCCCCCTGAGTGAGCAGTTCTTC. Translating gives CASSLTPLSEQFF.

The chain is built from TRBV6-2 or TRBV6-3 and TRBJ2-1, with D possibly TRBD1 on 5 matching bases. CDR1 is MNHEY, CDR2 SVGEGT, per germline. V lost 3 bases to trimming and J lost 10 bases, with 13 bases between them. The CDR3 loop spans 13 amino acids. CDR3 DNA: TGTGCCAGCAGTTATACAGGCCGAATAGAGCAGTTCTTC. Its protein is CASSYTGRIEQFF.